Sequencing of this TCR beta chain was carried out in a study of blood T cells in healthy people across ages. Comment on this clonotype: Its antigen is not known.

The second PCR ran about 6 to 11 cycles with a sample-barcoded 5' primer and J-beta primers. A single record per CDR3 protein comes from TCRdb applying MiXCR to the 5' RACE reads. The sample carries 710,000 or so distinct CDR3 sequences, 32% recorded once. The study, taken as a whole, reports: The study found more naive CD4+ cells and higher diversity in long-lived than aged donors.

The junction had 3 bases not matched to a gene; V was cut back by 3 bases and J by 0 bases. The CDR3 length is 17 residues. From germline, CDR1 is LNHDA and CDR2 SQIVND (reference sequence). The V gene is TRBV19, the J gene TRBJ2-6; 9 bases align to TRBD1. The sequenced sample consisted of blood. This sequence originates from an elderly woman in good health. The CDR3 reads CASSIWDRVSGANVLTF. The CDR3 DNA sequence: TGTGCCAGTAGTATCTGGGACAGGGTCTCTGGGGCCAACGTCCTGACTTTC.